Shown below are 10 T cell receptor beta chains from a single sample sequenced in a study of cytomegalovirus exposure and HLA in healthy donors. 13 Jbeta primers and 60 Vbeta primers were used for the PCR. Using immunoSEQ multiplex PCR, the repertoire was profiled, and TCRdb retains in-frame clones only, with some absent. In the table there are under 200,000 clones, 65% to 85% of which are singletons. Sequencing was done on a sample of PBMCs. The receptors stem from a man aged 60-69 years in good health and CMV-seronegative.

The chain has TRBV6-1 and TRBJ1-6; unclear D gene. Between the trimmed V and J ends, which lost 8 bases and 0 bases, there was a span of 11 bases. The CDR3 is 15 amino acids. Germline V gives CDR1 MNHNS, CDR2 SASEGT. CDR3 in DNA: TGTGCCAGCCACAGAGATAGCTCCTATAATTCACCCCTCCACTTT. Encoded protein: CASHRDSSYNSPLHF.

This clone was seen a few times. This chain uses TRBV7-9 with TRBJ2-2; TRBD1 aligns across 8 bases. Germline V gene data show CDR1 as SEHNR and CDR2 as FQNEAQ (reference sequence). CDR3 length equals 15 residues. V shed 5 bases and J 8 bases; nucleotides not matched to a gene: 10. CDR3 DNA: TGTGCCAGCAGCCCTACCCCAGGGGGCCTGGGGGAGCTGTTTTTT. As protein: CASSPTPGGLGELFF. The variable domain in full, completed from reference TRBV7-9 and TRBJ2-2, reads DTGVSQNPRHKITKRGQNVTFRCDPISEHNRLYWYRQTLGQGPEFLTYFQNEAQLEKSRLLSDRFSAERPKGSFSTLEIQRTEQGDSAMYLCASSPTPGGLGELFFGEGSRLTVL.

The chain carries TRBV2 and TRBJ2-3; 12 bases match TRBD2. The CDR3 loop spans 14 amino acids. The J segment lost 10 bases and the V segment lost 7 bases, leaving 9 bases of the junction unmatched. Germline-derived CDR1 and CDR2 are SNHLY and FYNNEI. The CDR3 nucleotides read TGTGCCAGCACTAGACTAGCGGGGGTCCCTTCGCAGTATTTT. Translating it yields CASTRLAGVPSQYF.

J is TRBJ1-1 and V is TRBV5-5; D remains unclear. The germline CDR1 and CDR2 sequences are SGHKS and YYEKEE (reference sequence). CDR3 length equals 14 residues. V was cut by 3 bases and J by 2 bases, with 11 bases left in between. The CDR3 region has the DNA TGTGCCAGCAGCTGGCGGGCCTTCAACACTGAAGCTTTCTTT. It specifies CASSWRAFNTEAFF.

J is TRBJ1-5 and V is TRBV28; 7 positions agree with TRBD1. CDR1 is MDHEN, CDR2 SYDVKM, per germline. Trimming took 5 bases from V and 5 from J; bases not matched to a gene: 12. The length of the CDR3 is 16 residues. In DNA form, the CDR3 reads TGTGCCAGCAGTCTAACGACAGGGTTTGGAGATCAGCCCCAGCATTTT. Its protein product is CASSLTTGFGDQPQHF. Full variable domain (rest looked up from reference TRBV28 and TRBJ1-5): DVKVTQSSRYLVKRTGEKVFLECVQDMDHENMFWYRQDPGLGLRLIYFSYDVKMKEKGDIPEGYSVSREKKERFSLILESASTNQTSMYLCASSLTTGFGDQPQHFGDGTRLSIL.

Details on this clone: Other DNA sequences in the sample encode the same CDR3. The gene calls are TRBV30 and TRBJ2-2; D is perhaps TRBD1 (5 bases). This CDR3 region has 14 residues. Germline lookup yields CDR1 GTSNPN and CDR2 SVGIG (reference sequence). Trimming left V 0 bases short and J 0 bases short, with 5 bases between. DNA for the CDR3: TGTGCCTGGAGTGTGACAGCGAACACCGGGGAGCTGTTTTTT. It yields the protein CAWSVTANTGELFF.

This clone occurred a few times. Other DNA sequences in this sample translate to the same CDR3. CDR3 region: CASSLAGLYNEQFF. The CDR3 DNA sequence: TGTGCCAGCAGCTTGGCGGGACTGTACAATGAGCAGTTCTTC. The chain carries TRBV5-4 and TRBJ2-1, with a possible D match to TRBD2 (6 bases). This CDR3 spans 14 amino acids. Germline V gene lookup returns CDR1 SGHNT and CDR2 YYREEE (reference sequence). Trimming cost V 0 bases and J 4 bases, with 8 bases left between them.

The DNA for the CDR3 is TGCGCCAGCAGCCAAGAAGACAGGTGGGGAAACACCATATATTTT. It yields the protein CASSQEDRWGNTIYF. The V gene is TRBV4-3, the J gene TRBJ1-3; weak D call: TRBD1 (6 bases). Germline V CDR1 and CDR2: LGHNA, YSLEER. The CDR3 is made up of 15 amino acids. The V and J ends lost 0 bases and 4 bases respectively, with 10 bases between them.

This chain uses TRBV7-8 with TRBJ2-6; D gene uncertain. The germline CDR1 and CDR2 sequences are SGHVS and FQNEAQ. This CDR3 has 17 amino acids. The V end lost 2 bases, the J end lost 0 bases, and 11 bases lay between the germline ends. The CDR3 DNA follows: TGTGCCAGCAGCTTAACGTCAGGCGTCTCTGGGGCCAACGTCCTGACTTTC. Amino acid sequence: CASSLTSGVSGANVLTF. Full variable domain (rest looked up from reference TRBV7-8 and TRBJ2-6): GAGVSQSPRYKVAKRGQDVALRCDPISGHVSLFWYQQALGQGPEFLTYFQNEAQLDKSGLPSDRFFAERPEGSVSTLKIQRTQQEDSAVYLCASSLTSGVSGANVLTFGAGSRLTVL.

The genes are TRBV2 and TRBJ1-5; possibly TRBD1 for D (5 bases). Germline assignment: CDR1 SNHLY and CDR2 FYNNEI. The CDR3 extends over 13 amino acids. With 5 bases removed from V and 6 bases from J, the gap between germline ends came to 11 bases. Here the CDR3 DNA reads TGTGCCAGCAGTCCAGGGATCGGTCAGCCCCAGCATTTT. Its translation: CASSPGIGQPQHF.